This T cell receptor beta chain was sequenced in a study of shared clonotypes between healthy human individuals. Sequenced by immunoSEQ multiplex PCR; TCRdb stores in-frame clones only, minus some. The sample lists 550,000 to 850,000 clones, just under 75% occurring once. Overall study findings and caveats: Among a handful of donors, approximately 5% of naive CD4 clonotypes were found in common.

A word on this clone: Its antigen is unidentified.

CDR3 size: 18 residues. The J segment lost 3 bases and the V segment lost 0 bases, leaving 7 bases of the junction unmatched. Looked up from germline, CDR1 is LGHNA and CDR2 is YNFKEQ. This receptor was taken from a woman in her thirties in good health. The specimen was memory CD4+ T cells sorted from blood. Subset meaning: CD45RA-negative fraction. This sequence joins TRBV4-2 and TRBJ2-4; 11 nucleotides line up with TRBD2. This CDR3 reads CASSQDLLLAGVKNIQYF. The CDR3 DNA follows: TGTGCCAGCAGCCAAGATCTACTACTAGCGGGAGTCAAAAACATTCAGTACTTC.